These T cell receptor beta chains were read from a single sample in a study of shared clonotypes between healthy human individuals. Libraries were prepared by immunoSEQ multiplex PCR; TCRdb keeps only in-frame clonotypes and omits some of them. Of 2 million to 2.5 million clones listed, 90% to 97% are singletons. Material: naive CD4+ T cells sorted from blood. These receptors were collected from a young man in good health. CDR3s include the opening cysteine and the closing phenylalanine or tryptophan. A D gene is named only where the DNA matches it firmly. Clone size is given for some rows only: seen once, a few or many times, or a class if the clone is expanded.

d_call clone_size j_call v_call cdr3_nt cdr3_aa
NA NA TRBJ2-5 TRBV6-5 TGTGCCAGCAGGATCCAAGAGACCCAGTACTTC CASRIQETQYF
NA NA TRBJ1-1 TRBV11-2 TGTGCCAGCAGCTTAAACAGGGCCGTTTCTGAAGCTTTCTTT CASSLNRAVSEAFF
NA NA TRBJ1-4 TRBV5-1 TGCGCCAGCAGCTCCAACCCTATGGGAATCGGTGAAAAACTGTTTTTT CASSSNPMGIGEKLFF
NA NA TRBJ2-1 TRBV15 TGTGCCACCAGCAGAGTGACTAAAACCTCCTACAATGAGCAGTTCTTC CATSRVTKTSYNEQFF
TRBD2 NA TRBJ2-1 TRBV2 TGTGCCAGTGAACTAGCGGGGCACAATGAGCAGTTCTTC CASELAGHNEQFF
NA NA TRBJ1-6 TRBV4-3 TGCGCCAGCAGCCAAGATTGGGCAGATCATTCACCCCTCCACTTT CASSQDWADHSPLHF
NA NA TRBJ1-2 TRBV30 TGTGCCTGGAGTGTGGGGGGCCACTATGGCTACACCTTC CAWSVGGHYGYTF
NA NA TRBJ1-3 TRBV6-5 TGTGCCAGCAGTTTCGACGGAGGAAACACCATATATTTT CASSFDGGNTIYF
TRBD2 NA TRBJ2-7 TRBV28 TGTGCCAGCACGGGGGGGACCTACGAGCAGTACTTC CASTGGTYEQYF
TRBD1 NA TRBJ1-4 TRBV6-1 TGTGCCAGCAGTCCGGACAGGAATGAAAAACTGTTTTTT CASSPDRNEKLFF
TRBD1 NA TRBJ1-2 TRBV4-3 TGCGCCAGCAGCCAAGAAGGCCAGGGGGTCAACGGCTACACCTTC CASSQEGQGVNGYTF
NA NA TRBJ1-5 TRBV5-6 TGTGCCAGCAGTTCATTGGGGAAAGGGGATCAGCCCCAGCATTTT CASSSLGKGDQPQHF
NA NA TRBJ1-1 TRBV28 TGTGCCAGCACCCTTCAGGGGCCTCGACGCACTGAAGCTTTCTTT CASTLQGPRRTEAFF
TRBD1 NA TRBJ2-7 TRBV5-4 TGTGCCAGCAGCTTGGGGGGACAGGTATCCTACGAGCAGTACTTC CASSLGGQVSYEQYF
NA NA TRBJ2-3 TRBV10-1 TGCGCCAGCAGTCCTATGTGGGCAGATACGCAGTATTTT CASSPMWADTQYF
NA NA TRBJ2-7 TRBV6-1 TGTGCCAGCAGTACGGGCCCCTACTACGAGCAGTACTTC CASSTGPYYEQYF
TRBD1 once TRBJ2-7 TRBV28 TGTGCCAGCAGCCCCGTTACTGGGGGGGGACAGGGGGCCTACGAGCAGTACTTC CASSPVTGGGQGAYEQYF
NA NA TRBJ2-7 TRBV5-1 TGCGCCAGCAGCTTGAACGGGCCCGAGCAGTACTTC CASSLNGPEQYF
TRBD2 NA TRBJ2-1 TRBV10-3 TGTGCCATCATGCGGGGGGATGAGCAGTTCTTC CAIMRGDEQFF
NA NA TRBJ2-4 TRBV5-1 TGCGCCAGCAGGGAGAGGGGGGACACCAAAAACATTCAGTACTTC CASRERGDTKNIQYF
TRBD1 NA TRBJ1-4 TRBV6-1 TGTGCCAGCAGGGGACAGGTCTTGGGAGAAAAACTGTTTTTT CASRGQVLGEKLFF
NA NA TRBJ2-3 TRBV7-2 TGTGCCAGCAGCTTAGGGGACCGGGACCGGGATACGCAGTATTTT CASSLGDRDRDTQYF
NA once TRBJ1-1 TRBV6-5 TGTGCCAGCAGTTACTCGCAGGGGCGGAACACTGAAGCTTTCTTT CASSYSQGRNTEAFF
TRBD2 NA TRBJ2-3 TRBV10-2 TGCGCCAGTACCGGACTAGCGGGAGGTCCAGATACGCAGTATTTT CASTGLAGGPDTQYF
TRBD1 NA TRBJ1-1 TRBV6-5 TGTGCCAGCAGTACCGAACCACAGGGGGCGCAAGCTTTCTTT CASSTEPQGAQAFF
TRBD1 once TRBJ2-1 TRBV29-1 TGCAGCGTCGTCGGACAGGGACCCTCCTACAATGAGCAGTTCTTC CSVVGQGPSYNEQFF
NA NA TRBJ1-4 TRBV18 TGTGCCAGCTCACCCCTCCGGAACGGCTGGAATGAAAAACTGTTTTTT CASSPLRNGWNEKLFF
TRBD1 once TRBJ2-7 TRBV2 TGTGCCAGCACATTTAAATCGGGACAGGGGGTTCTCGTGTACTTC CASTFKSGQGVLVYF
TRBD1 NA TRBJ2-7 TRBV12-5 TGTGCTAGTGGTTTGTCAGGGGGCCACGAGCAGTACTTC CASGLSGGHEQYF
NA once TRBJ2-7 TRBV7-9 TGTGCCAGCAGCTTATCGCTGGGTGAGGACGAGCAGTACTTC CASSLSLGEDEQYF
NA NA TRBJ2-3 TRBV18 TGTGCCAGCTCACCAGCGGGGATAGATACGCAGTATTTT CASSPAGIDTQYF
NA NA TRBJ2-3 TRBV12-5 TGTGCTAGTGGCCCGGGACTCCTTAGCACAGATACGCAGTATTTT CASGPGLLSTDTQYF
NA NA TRBJ1-1 TRBV11-3 TGTGCCAGCAGCTCCCGGGCGAACACTGAAGCTTTCTTT CASSSRANTEAFF
NA NA TRBJ1-2 TRBV30 TGTGCCTGGACCCGGGGCTCCTATGGCTACACCTTC CAWTRGSYGYTF
NA NA TRBJ2-7 TRBV4-1 TGCGCCAGCAGCCAGCCGGGACGGCAAACCTACGAGCAGTACTTC CASSQPGRQTYEQYF
NA NA TRBJ2-2 TRBV6-1 TGTGCCAGCAGTGAAGGGGGAGGGGGCTACACCGGGGAGCTGTTTTTT CASSEGGGGYTGELFF
NA NA TRBJ2-7 TRBV6-6 TGTGCCAGCAGTCCCTTGGCATACGAGCAGTACTTC CASSPLAYEQYF
TRBD1 NA TRBJ2-7 TRBV6-1 TGTGCCAGCAGTGTACAGGGGGTCAATAGCTACGAGCAGTACTTC CASSVQGVNSYEQYF
NA NA TRBJ1-6 TRBV2 TGTGCCAGCAGGGCCGAAGGGCAGGGCCAGTCACCCCTCCACTTT CASRAEGQGQSPLHF
NA NA TRBJ2-7 TRBV18 TGTGCCAGCTCACCAACTGGGGGGACCTACGAGCAGTACTTC CASSPTGGTYEQYF
NA NA TRBJ2-5 TRBV1 TGCACCAGCAGCCAAGATAAAGGATACGTAGGGACAGAGCAAGAGACCCAGTACTTC CTSSQDKGYVGTEQETQYF
TRBD1 NA TRBJ1-3 TRBV6-1 TGTGCCAGCAGTGAAGCGCTGACAGGGCGATGGAGTGGAAACACCATATATTTT CASSEALTGRWSGNTIYF
NA NA TRBJ1-2 TRBV6-1 TGTGCCAGCAGTGTCGGGACCAACTATGGCTACACCTTC CASSVGTNYGYTF
TRBD2 NA TRBJ2-7 TRBV11-2 TGTGCCAGCAGCTTAGTTCGCGGGAGCGGCTCCTACGAGCAGTACTTC CASSLVRGSGSYEQYF